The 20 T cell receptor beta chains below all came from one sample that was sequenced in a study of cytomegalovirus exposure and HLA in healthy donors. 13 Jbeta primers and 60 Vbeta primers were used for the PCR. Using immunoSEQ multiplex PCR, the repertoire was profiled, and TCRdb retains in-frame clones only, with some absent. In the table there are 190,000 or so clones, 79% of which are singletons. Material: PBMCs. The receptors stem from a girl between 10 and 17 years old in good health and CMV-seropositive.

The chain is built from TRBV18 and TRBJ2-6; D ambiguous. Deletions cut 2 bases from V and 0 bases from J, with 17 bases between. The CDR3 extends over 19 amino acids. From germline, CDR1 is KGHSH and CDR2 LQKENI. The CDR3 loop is CASSPIEQATSSGANVLTF. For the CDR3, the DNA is TGTGCCAGCTCACCAATTGAGCAGGCGACAAGCTCTGGGGCCAACGTCCTGACTTTC.

The CDR3 reads CASSPRTYGYTF. CDR3 DNA sequence: TGTGCCAGCAGTCCGAGAACCTATGGCTACACCTTC. This sequence joins TRBV2 and TRBJ1-2; D gene unclear. V lost 5 bases, J lost 4 bases, and 8 bases lay in between. Germline V gene lookup returns CDR1 SNHLY and CDR2 FYNNEI. The CDR3 runs to 12 residues.

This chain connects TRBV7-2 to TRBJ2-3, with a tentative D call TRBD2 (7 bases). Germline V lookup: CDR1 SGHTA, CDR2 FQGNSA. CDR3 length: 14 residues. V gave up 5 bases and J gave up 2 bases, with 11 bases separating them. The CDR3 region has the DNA TGTGCCAGCAGCCCCGGGGGGCACACAGATACGCAGTATTTT. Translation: CASSPGGHTDTQYF.

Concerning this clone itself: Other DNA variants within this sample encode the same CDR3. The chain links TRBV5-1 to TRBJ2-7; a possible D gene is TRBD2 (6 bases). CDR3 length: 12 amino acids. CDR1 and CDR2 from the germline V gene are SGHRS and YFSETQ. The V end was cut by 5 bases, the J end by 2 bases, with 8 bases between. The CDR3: CASRREAYEQYF. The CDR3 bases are TGCGCCAGCAGGAGGGAGGCCTACGAGCAGTACTTC. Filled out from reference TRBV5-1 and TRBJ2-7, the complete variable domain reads KAGVTQTPRYLIKTRGQQVTLSCSPISGHRSVSWYQQTPGQGLQFLFEYFSETQRNKGNFPGRFSGRQFSNSRSEMNVSTLELGDSALYLCASRREAYEQYFGPGTRLTVT.

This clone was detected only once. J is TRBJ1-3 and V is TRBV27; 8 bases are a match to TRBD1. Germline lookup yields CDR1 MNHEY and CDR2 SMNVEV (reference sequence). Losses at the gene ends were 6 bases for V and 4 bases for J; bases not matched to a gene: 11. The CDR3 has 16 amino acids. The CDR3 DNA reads TGTGCCAGCAGACAATCAAGGACAGGGTACGGAAACACCATATATTTT. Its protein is CASRQSRTGYGNTIYF.

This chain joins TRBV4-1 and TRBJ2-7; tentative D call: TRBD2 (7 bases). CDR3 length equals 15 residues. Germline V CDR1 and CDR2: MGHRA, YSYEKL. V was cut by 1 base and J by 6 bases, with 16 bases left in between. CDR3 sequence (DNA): TGCGCCAGCAGCCAAGCGGGGGAGGGGGGGCTCGAGCAGTACTTC. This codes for CASSQAGEGGLEQYF.

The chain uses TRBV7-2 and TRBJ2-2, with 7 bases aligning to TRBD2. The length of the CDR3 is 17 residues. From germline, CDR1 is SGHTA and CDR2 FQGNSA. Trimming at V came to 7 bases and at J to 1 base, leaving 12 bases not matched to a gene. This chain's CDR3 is CASNSPAGGGNTGELFF. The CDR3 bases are TGTGCCAGCAACTCCCCGGCGGGCGGGGGGAACACCGGGGAGCTGTTTTTT.

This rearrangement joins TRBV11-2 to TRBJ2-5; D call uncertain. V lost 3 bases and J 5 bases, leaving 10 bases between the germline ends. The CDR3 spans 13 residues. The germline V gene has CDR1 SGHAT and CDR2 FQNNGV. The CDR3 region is CASSFRAVETQYF. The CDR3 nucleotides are TGTGCCAGCAGCTTTAGAGCCGTTGAGACCCAGTACTTC.

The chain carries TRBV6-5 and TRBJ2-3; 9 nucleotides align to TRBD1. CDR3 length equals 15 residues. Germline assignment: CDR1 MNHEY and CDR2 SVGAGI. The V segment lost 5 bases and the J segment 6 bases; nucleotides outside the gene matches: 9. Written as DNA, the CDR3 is TGTGCCAGCAGTCAACAGGGGGCGCAGGTGGATACGCAGTATTTT. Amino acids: CASSQQGAQVDTQYF.

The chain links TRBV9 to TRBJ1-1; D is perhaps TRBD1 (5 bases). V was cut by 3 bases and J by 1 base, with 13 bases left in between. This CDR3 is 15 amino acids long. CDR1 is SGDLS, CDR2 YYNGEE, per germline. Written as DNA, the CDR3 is TGTGCCAGCAGCGGATTCAGGGAGGGGAACACTGAAGCTTTCTTT. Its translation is CASSGFREGNTEAFF.

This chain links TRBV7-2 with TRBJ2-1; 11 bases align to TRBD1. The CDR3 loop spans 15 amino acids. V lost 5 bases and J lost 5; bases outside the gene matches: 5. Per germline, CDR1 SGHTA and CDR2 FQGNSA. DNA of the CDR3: TGTGCCAGCAGCCCTAGGACAGGGGGCCACAATGAGCAGTTCTTC. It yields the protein CASSPRTGGHNEQFF.

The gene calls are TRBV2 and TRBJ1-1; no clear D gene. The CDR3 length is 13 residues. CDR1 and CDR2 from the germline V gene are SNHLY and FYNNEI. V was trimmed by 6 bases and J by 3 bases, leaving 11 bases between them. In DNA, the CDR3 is TGTGCCAGCAGCATTAGCGGGTACACTGAAGCTTTCTTT. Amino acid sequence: CASSISGYTEAFF.

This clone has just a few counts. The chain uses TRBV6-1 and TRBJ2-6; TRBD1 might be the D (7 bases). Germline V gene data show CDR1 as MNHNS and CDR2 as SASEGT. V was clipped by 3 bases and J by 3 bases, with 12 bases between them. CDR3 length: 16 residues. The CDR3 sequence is CASSDPQGGGANVLTF. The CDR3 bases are TGTGCCAGCAGTGACCCTCAGGGGGGTGGGGCCAACGTCCTGACTTTC.

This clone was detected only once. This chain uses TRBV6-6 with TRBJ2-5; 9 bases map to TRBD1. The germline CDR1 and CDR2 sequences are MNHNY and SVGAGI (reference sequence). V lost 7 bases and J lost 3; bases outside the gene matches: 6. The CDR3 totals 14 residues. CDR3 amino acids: CASNTGGAEETQYF. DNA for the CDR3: TGTGCCAGCAATACAGGGGGCGCTGAAGAGACCCAGTACTTC.

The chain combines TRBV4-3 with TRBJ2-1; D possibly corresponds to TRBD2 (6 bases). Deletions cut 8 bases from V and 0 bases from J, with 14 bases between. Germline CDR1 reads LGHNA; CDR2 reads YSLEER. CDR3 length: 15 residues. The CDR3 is CASGEDGSSYNEQFF. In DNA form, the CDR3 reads TGCGCCAGCGGGGAGGACGGTAGCTCCTACAATGAGCAGTTCTTC.

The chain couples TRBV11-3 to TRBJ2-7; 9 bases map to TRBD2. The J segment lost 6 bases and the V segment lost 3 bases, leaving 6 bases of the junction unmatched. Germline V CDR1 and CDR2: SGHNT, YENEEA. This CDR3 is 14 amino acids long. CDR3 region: CASSFGGGAAEQYF. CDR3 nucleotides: TGTGCCAGCAGCTTTGGCGGGGGGGCTGCCGAGCAGTACTTC.

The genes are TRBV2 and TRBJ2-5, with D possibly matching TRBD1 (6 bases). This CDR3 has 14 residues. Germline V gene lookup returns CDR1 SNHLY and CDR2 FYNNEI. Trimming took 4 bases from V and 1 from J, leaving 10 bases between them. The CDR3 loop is CASSGDTFQETQYF. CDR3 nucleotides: TGTGCCAGCAGTGGGGACACCTTCCAAGAGACCCAGTACTTC.

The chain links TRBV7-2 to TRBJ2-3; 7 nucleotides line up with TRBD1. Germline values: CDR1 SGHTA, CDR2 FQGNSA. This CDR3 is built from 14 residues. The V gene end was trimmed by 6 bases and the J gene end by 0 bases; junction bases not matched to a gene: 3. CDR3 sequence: CASRGTASTDTQYF. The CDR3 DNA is TGTGCCAGCAGAGGGACAGCTAGCACAGATACGCAGTATTTT.

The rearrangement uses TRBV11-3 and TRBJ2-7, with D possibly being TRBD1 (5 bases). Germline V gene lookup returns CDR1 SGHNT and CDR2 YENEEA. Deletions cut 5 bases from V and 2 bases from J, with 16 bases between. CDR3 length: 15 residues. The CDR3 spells CASSPRWGSPYEQYF. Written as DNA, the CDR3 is TGTGCCAGCAGCCCCCGTTGGGGCTCGCCCTACGAGCAGTACTTC.

CDR3 coding DNA: TGTGCCAGCAGCCCCCGGGACTCCCCTACTGGGGAGCAGTACTTC. It codes for CASSPRDSPTGEQYF. The chain is built from TRBV9 and TRBJ2-7, with D possibly being TRBD2 (6 bases). CDR3 length equals 15 residues. CDR1 SGDLS and CDR2 YYNGEE come from the germline V gene. V lost 4 bases and J lost 7, with 21 bases in between.